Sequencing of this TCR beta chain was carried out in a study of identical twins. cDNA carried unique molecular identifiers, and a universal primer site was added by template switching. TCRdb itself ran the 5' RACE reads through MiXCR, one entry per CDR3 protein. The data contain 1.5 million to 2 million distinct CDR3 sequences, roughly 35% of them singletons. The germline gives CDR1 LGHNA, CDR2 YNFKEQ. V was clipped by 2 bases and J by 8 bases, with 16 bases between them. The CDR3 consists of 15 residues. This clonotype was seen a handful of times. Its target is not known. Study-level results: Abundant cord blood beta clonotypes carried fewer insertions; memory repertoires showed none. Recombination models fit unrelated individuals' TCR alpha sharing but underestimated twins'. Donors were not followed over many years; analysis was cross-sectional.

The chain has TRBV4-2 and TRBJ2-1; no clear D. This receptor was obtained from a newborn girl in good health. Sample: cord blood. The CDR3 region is CASSQNALLIDEQFF. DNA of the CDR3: TGTGCCAGCAGCCAAAACGCTCTACTAATAGATGAGCAGTTCTTC.